This T cell receptor (beta chain) was profiled in a study of early T cells in non-severe SARS-CoV-2 infection. Each CDR3 protein is one row after TCRdb ran MiXCR on the 5' RACE reads. The data contain 28,000 or so distinct CDR3 sequences, over 6.5% of them seen just once; the ten biggest clones take up approximately 35%. CDR1 and CDR2 from the germline V gene are SGHTA and FQGTGA. The CDR3 runs to 16 residues. V was pared by 2 bases and J by 6 bases, with 6 bases of the junction left unmatched. The specimen was whole blood. The chain has TRBV7-3 and TRBJ2-2; TRBD1 aligns across 10 bases. The TCR sequence derives from an adult who was a healthcare worker with PCR-confirmed SARS-CoV-2 infection or an uninfected control (not recorded which). CDR3 sequence reads: CASSLLGTGEAGELFF. The CDR3 bases are TGTGCCAGCAGCTTATTAGGGACAGGGGAGGCCGGGGAGCTGTTTTTT.